The 2 T cell receptor beta chains reported below all come from one sample, sequenced in a study of vaccination effects on CD4 cells after COVID-19. ViraFEST used viral peptide pools to expand antigen-specific CD4+ T cells before sequencing. The culture ran for around ten days before CD4+ T cells were isolated. A positive SARS-CoV-2 PCR test fell between March and December 2020. These receptors lack a known antigen. Here immunoSEQ multiplex PCR was the method, and the copy in TCRdb shows in-frame clones only, minus some. Of roughly 27,000 clones listed, about three quarters are singletons. The sample here was CD4+ T cells from PBMCs cultured with SARS-CoV-2 spike peptides, taken before COVID-19 vaccination. The receptors stem from a human donor who had a prior SARS-CoV-2 infection.

V is TRBV11-3 and J is TRBJ2-7, with 7 bases identical to TRBD2. The germline V gene has CDR1 SGHNT and CDR2 YENEEA. The CDR3 spans 15 residues. The junction had 12 bases not matched to a gene; V was cut back by 5 bases and J by 5 bases. The CDR3 DNA sequence: TGTGCCAGCAGCCTACCTTTTCGGGGGACTAACGAGCAGTACTTC. Encoded protein: CASSLPFRGTNEQYF.

DNA for the CDR3: TGTGCCAGCAGCCAAGAGGTCTCTAGCGGGAGACCAGATACGCAGTATTTT. Its translation is CASSQEVSSGRPDTQYF. The chain carries TRBV3-1 (or the pseudogene TRBV3-2) and TRBJ2-3; 10 bases line up with TRBD2. The CDR3 is made up of 17 amino acids. With 0 bases clipped from V and 4 bases from J, the junction kept 7 bases outside the gene matches. Germline values: CDR1 LGHDT, CDR2 YNNKEL (reference sequence).